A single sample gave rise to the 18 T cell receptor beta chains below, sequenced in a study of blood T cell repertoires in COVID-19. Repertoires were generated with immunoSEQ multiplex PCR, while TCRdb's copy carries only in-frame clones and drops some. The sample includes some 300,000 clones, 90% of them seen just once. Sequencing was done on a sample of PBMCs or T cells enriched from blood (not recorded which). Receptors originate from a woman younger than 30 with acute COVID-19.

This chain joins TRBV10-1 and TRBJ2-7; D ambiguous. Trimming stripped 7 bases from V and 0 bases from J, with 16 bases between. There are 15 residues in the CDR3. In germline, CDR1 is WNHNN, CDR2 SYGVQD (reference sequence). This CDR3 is CASTAKVRSSYEQYF. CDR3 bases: TGCGCCAGCACTGCAAAGGTGAGGTCCTCCTACGAGCAGTACTTC.

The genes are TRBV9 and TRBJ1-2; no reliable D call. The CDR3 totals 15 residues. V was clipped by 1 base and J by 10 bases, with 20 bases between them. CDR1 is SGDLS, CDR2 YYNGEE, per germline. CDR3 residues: CASSVLPAGANLYTF. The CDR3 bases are TGTGCCAGCAGCGTACTTCCGGCCGGAGCAAACCTCTACACCTTC.

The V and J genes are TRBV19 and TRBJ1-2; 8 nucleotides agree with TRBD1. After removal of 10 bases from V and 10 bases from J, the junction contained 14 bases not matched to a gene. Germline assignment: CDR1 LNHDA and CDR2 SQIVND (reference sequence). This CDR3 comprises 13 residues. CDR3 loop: CATTPSAGGVYTF. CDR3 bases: TGTGCCACTACTCCGTCGGCAGGGGGCGTCTACACCTTC.

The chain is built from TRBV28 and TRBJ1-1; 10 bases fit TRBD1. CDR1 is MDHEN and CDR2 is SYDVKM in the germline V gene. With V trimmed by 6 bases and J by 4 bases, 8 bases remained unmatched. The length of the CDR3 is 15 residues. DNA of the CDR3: TGTGCCAGCAGCCCGCCGGACAGGGGGTTCACTGAAGCTTTCTTT. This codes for CASSPPDRGFTEAFF.

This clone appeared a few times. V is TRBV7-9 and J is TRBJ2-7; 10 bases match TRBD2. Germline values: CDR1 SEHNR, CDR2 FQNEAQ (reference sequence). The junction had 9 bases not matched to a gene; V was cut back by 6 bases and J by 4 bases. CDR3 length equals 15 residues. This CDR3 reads CASSPQTSGWYEQYF. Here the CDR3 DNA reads TGTGCCAGCAGTCCACAGACTAGCGGGTGGTACGAGCAGTACTTC. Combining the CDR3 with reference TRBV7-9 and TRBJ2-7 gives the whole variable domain DTGVSQNPRHKITKRGQNVTFRCDPISEHNRLYWYRQTLGQGPEFLTYFQNEAQLEKSRLLSDRFSAERPKGSFSTLEIQRTEQGDSAMYLCASSPQTSGWYEQYFGPGTRLTVT.

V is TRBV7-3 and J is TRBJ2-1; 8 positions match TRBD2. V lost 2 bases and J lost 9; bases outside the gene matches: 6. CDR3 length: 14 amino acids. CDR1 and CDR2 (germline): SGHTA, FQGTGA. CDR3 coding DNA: TGTGCCAGCAGCTTAGGTCCGGGAGGGTCTGAGCAGTTCTTC. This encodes CASSLGPGGSEQFF.

The CDR3 DNA is TGTGCCAGCTGTTACTCCGGGACTAGCCGGGGCGGGGAGCTGTTTTTT. It encodes CASCYSGTSRGGELFF. The chain combines TRBV21-1 with TRBJ2-2; no check of the table's D call, TRBD2, against the DNA was made. TRBV21-1 is a pseudogene segment. This CDR3 region has 16 residues.

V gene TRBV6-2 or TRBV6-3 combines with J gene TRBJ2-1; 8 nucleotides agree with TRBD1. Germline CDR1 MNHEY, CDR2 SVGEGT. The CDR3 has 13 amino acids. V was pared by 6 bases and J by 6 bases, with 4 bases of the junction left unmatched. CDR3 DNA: TGTGCCAGCAGCCGGACAGGGACCAATGAGCAGTTCTTC. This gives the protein CASSRTGTNEQFF.

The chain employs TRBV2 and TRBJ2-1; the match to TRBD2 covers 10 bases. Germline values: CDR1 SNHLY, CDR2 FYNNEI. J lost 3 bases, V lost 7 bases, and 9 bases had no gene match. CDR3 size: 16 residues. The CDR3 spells CASTQTSGRFYNEQFF. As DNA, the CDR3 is TGTGCCAGCACCCAGACTAGCGGGCGATTCTACAATGAGCAGTTCTTC.

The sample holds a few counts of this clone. CDR3 nucleotide sequence: TGCGCCAGCAGCTTGGACAGGACCTACGAGCAGTACTTC. It translates to CASSLDRTYEQYF. The rearrangement uses TRBV5-1 and TRBJ2-7, with a possible D match to TRBD1 (5 bases). Per the germline V gene, CDR1 is SGHRS and CDR2 is YFSETQ. The CDR3 has 13 residues. V was pared by 0 bases and J by 2 bases, with 6 bases between.

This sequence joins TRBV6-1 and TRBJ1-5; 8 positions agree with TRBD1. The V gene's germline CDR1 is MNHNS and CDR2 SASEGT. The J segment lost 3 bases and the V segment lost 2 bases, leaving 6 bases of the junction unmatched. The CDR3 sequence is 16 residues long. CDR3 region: CASSEIGQGANQPQHF. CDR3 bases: TGTGCCAGCAGTGAAATTGGACAGGGAGCCAATCAGCCCCAGCATTTT.

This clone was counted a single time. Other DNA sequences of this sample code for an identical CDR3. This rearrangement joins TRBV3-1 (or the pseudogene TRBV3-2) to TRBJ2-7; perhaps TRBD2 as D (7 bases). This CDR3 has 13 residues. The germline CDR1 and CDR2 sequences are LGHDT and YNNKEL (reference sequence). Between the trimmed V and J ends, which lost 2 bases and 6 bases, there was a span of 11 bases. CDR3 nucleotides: TGTGCCAGCAGCCAACCTAGGGGGGGCGAGCAGTACTTC. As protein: CASSQPRGGEQYF.

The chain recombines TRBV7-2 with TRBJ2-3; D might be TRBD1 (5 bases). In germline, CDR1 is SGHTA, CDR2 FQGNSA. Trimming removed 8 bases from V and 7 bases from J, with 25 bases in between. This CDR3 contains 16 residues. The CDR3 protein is CASRANAVGALYTQYF. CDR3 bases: TGTGCCAGCCGCGCAAATGCAGTAGGGGCATTGTATACGCAGTATTTT.

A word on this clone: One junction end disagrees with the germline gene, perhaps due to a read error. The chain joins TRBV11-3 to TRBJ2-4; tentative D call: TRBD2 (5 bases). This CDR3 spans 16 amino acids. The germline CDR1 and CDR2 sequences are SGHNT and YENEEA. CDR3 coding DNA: TGTGCCAGCAGCTTAGATGGCCGGGGTACGGGCGGTGGCTTCTTCTTC. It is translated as CASSLDGRGTGGGFFF.

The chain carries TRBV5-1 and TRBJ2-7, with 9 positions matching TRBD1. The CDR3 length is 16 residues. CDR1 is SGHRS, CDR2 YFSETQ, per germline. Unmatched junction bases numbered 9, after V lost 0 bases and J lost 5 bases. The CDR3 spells CASSLEGQGYRNEQYF. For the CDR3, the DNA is TGCGCCAGCAGCTTGGAGGGACAGGGTTACAGGAACGAGCAGTACTTC.

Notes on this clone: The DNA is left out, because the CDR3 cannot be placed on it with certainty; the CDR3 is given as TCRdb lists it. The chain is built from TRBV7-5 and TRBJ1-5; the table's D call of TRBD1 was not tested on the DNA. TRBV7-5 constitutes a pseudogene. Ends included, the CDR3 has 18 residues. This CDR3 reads CARSFFGIGTGGDQPQHF.

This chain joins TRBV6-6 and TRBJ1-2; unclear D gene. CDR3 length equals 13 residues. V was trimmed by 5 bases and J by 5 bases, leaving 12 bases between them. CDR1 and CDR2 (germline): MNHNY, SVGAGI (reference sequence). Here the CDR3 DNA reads TGTGCCAGCAGTCCTCAAGGGAGGTATGGCTACACCTTC. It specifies CASSPQGRYGYTF.

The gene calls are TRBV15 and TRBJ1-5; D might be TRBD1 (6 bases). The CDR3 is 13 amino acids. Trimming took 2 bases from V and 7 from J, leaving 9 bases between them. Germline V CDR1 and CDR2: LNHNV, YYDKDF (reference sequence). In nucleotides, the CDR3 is TGTGCCACCAGCAGACAGGGGAGACAGCCCCAGCATTTT. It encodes CATSRQGRQPQHF.